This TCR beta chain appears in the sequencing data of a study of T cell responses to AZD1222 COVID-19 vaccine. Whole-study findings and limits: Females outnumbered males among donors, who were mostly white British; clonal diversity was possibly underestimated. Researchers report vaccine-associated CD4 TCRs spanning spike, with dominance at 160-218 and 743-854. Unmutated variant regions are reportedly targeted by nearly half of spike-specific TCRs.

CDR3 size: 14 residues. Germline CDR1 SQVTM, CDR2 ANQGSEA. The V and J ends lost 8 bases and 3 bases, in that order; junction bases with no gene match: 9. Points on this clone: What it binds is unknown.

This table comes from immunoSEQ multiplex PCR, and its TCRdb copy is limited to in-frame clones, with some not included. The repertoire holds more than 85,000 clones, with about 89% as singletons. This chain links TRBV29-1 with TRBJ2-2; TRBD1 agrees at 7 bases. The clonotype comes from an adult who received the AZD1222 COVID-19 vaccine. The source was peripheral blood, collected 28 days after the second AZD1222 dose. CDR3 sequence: CSYQQGRDTGELFF. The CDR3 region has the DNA TGCAGCTATCAACAGGGGCGCGACACCGGGGAGCTGTTTTTT.